The clone carrying this TCR beta chain was counted only a few times. Its specificity is not known. This entry comes from a study of T-cell memory formation after mild COVID-19. Across the whole study: Each donor largely had its own TCR clusters.

A single record per CDR3 protein comes from TCRdb applying MiXCR to the 5' RACE reads. Here the sample spans a few hundred thousand distinct CDR3 sequences, over 20% being singletons. Overall study results and limits: Confirmation of SARS-CoV-2 specificity was lacking for second-wave clones peaking day 37.

The TCR originated in an adult woman who had mild COVID-19 (a few samples of this study predate the infection). Cell type and time point are not known. The sample comprised PBMCs or a T cell subset sorted from them (not recorded which).

The CDR3 DNA follows: TGTGCCAGCAGCTTCGCAGAATACGAGCAGTACTTC. As protein: CASSFAEYEQYF. The chain is built from TRBV7-9 and TRBJ2-7; the D is unclear. CDR1 and CDR2 from the germline V gene are SEHNR and FQNEAQ (reference sequence). The CDR3 length is 12 residues. The V gene lost 3 bases and the J gene lost 4 bases, with 7 bases spanning the gap. The whole variable domain, remainder taken from reference TRBV7-9 and TRBJ2-7, is DTGVSQNPRHKITKRGQNVTFRCDPISEHNRLYWYRQTLGQGPEFLTYFQNEAQLEKSRLLSDRFSAERPKGSFSTLEIQRTEQGDSAMYLCASSFAEYEQYFGPGTRLTVT.